These T cell receptor beta chains were read from a single sample in a study of T cell repertoires in cytomegalovirus infection. MiXCR, run by TCRdb on the reads, gives a single entry per CDR3 protein. The profile shows approximately 910,000 distinct CDR3 sequences, more than 25% of them singletons. No cognate antigen is known for these TCRs. This sample comprised cultured CD8+ T cells from PBMCs, obtained from culture after CMV antigen stimulation. The receptor source for this set is a human donor in good health (CMV status not recorded). Some clones in this sample may be carry-over from other donors' samples. The CDR3 runs from the conserved cysteine through the conserved F or W. D genes are given only for firm matches. Clone size is stated in some rows and not others, as once, few, many or a class when expanded.

DNA: TGCGCCAGCAGCTTGGTTGGTAGCGGGGGCCTCAACACAGATACGCAGTATTTT; CDR3: CASSLVGSGGLNTDTQYF; J: TRBJ2-3; size: .; V: TRBV5-1; D: TRBD2
DNA: TGCGCCAGCAGCCAAGGTACAGGGGGACGCACCGGGGAGCTGTTTTTT; CDR3: CASSQGTGGRTGELFF; J: TRBJ2-2; size: .; V: TRBV4-3; D: TRBD1
DNA: TGTGCCAGCAGTCAACCCAGGGGGCCAGGCAATCAGCCCCAGCATTTT; CDR3: CASSQPRGPGNQPQHF; J: TRBJ1-5; size: few; V: TRBV6-2/TRBV6-3; D: TRBD1
DNA: TGCGCCAGCAGCCAAGAGGAACTAGTTCTGAGCTCCTACAATGAGCAGTTCTTC; CDR3: CASSQEELVLSSYNEQFF; J: TRBJ2-1; size: .; V: TRBV4-3; D: .
DNA: TGCAGCGTTGGACAGGCTGCAACTAATGAAAAACTGTTTTTT; CDR3: CSVGQAATNEKLFF; J: TRBJ1-4; size: .; V: TRBV29-1; D: .
DNA: TGTGCCAGCGAAAGTAAGGCGGAACTCGCGGAGACCCAGTACTTC; CDR3: CASESKAELAETQYF; J: TRBJ2-5; size: many; V: TRBV7-9; D: .
DNA: TGTGCCAGCAGTTACTCTGAGGTTGGGCGGCTAATACAAGAGACCCAGTACTTC; CDR3: CASSYSEVGRLIQETQYF; J: TRBJ2-5; size: .; V: TRBV6-6; D: .
DNA: TGTGCCAGCAGTCCTGACAGGGGGAAAGCCAAAAACATTCAGTACTTC; CDR3: CASSPDRGKAKNIQYF; J: TRBJ2-4; size: .; V: TRBV27; D: TRBD1
DNA: TGTGCCAGCAGCTTAGAGCCAGGGGGCCTTAATGAAAAACTGTTTTTT; CDR3: CASSLEPGGLNEKLFF; J: TRBJ1-4; size: .; V: TRBV7-2; D: TRBD1
DNA: TGTGCCATCAGTGAGCTGGGACAGGGGAGCTCCTACGAGCAGTACTTC; CDR3: CAISELGQGSSYEQYF; J: TRBJ2-7; size: .; V: TRBV10-3; D: TRBD1
DNA: TGTGCCAGCAGTTACGTTTCTCGGGGCTACACCTTC; CDR3: CASSYVSRGYTF; J: TRBJ1-2; size: .; V: TRBV6-2/TRBV6-3; D: .
DNA: TGCGCCAGCAGGGGACAGGAGGGTATGAACACTGAAGCTTTCTTT; CDR3: CASRGQEGMNTEAFF; J: TRBJ1-1; size: .; V: TRBV10-2; D: TRBD1
DNA: TGTGCCAGCAGCGGACCCGGGACAACAAACACCGGGGAGCTGTTTTTT; CDR3: CASSGPGTTNTGELFF; J: TRBJ2-2; size: .; V: TRBV9; D: .
DNA: TGTGCCAGTCGGACTAGCGGGGGCCTTGAAGAGACCCAGTACTTC; CDR3: CASRTSGGLEETQYF; J: TRBJ2-5; size: few; V: TRBV18; D: TRBD2
DNA: TGTGCCAGTAGTACCTCCCTTGTAGCTAACTATGGCTACACCTTC; CDR3: CASSTSLVANYGYTF; J: TRBJ1-2; size: .; V: TRBV19; D: .
DNA: TGTGCCATCAGAGAAAGTTCCCGGGACAGGGTAGACTATGGCTACACCTTC; CDR3: CAIRESSRDRVDYGYTF; J: TRBJ1-2; size: .; V: TRBV10-3; D: TRBD1
DNA: TGTGCCAGCAGCTTGCTTCTGGACGGTTACAATGAGCAGTTCTTC; CDR3: CASSLLLDGYNEQFF; J: TRBJ2-1; size: few; V: TRBV7-2; D: .
DNA: TGTGCCAGCAGCCCCCGAGAGGGGGTGGGAGATACGCAGTATTTT; CDR3: CASSPREGVGDTQYF; J: TRBJ2-3; size: few; V: TRBV7-6; D: .
DNA: TGTGCCAGCAGAAAGGGGGTTTCACCCCTCCACTTT; CDR3: CASRKGVSPLHF; J: TRBJ1-6; size: .; V: TRBV6-5; D: .
DNA: TGTGCCAGCAGCCAAGAATGGACAGGACATAATTCACCCCTCCACTTT; CDR3: CASSQEWTGHNSPLHF; J: TRBJ1-6; size: .; V: TRBV4-2; D: TRBD1
DNA: TGTGCCAGCAGCTTAGATCCGGTGGGCACAGATACGCAGTATTTT; CDR3: CASSLDPVGTDTQYF; J: TRBJ2-3; size: few; V: TRBV11-3; D: .
DNA: TGTGCCAGCAGCTCTAACGACTATGGCTACACCTTC; CDR3: CASSSNDYGYTF; J: TRBJ1-2; size: .; V: TRBV7-9; D: .
DNA: TGTGCCAGCAGCGGACAGGACTCTGGGGCCAACGTCCTGACTTTC; CDR3: CASSGQDSGANVLTF; J: TRBJ2-6; size: .; V: TRBV13; D: TRBD1
DNA: TGTGCCAGCAGCATCGAGGGGTTCGGGGTGGCTGAAGCTTTCTTT; CDR3: CASSIEGFGVAEAFF; J: TRBJ1-1; size: .; V: TRBV7-6; D: .
DNA: TGTGCCAGCAGCTTAGAAGGGATGGATCAGCCCCAGCATTTT; CDR3: CASSLEGMDQPQHF; J: TRBJ1-5; size: few; V: TRBV7-6; D: .
DNA: TGTGCCAGCAGTGTCGGATCAGGGATGGGAGAGACCCAGTACTTC; CDR3: CASSVGSGMGETQYF; J: TRBJ2-5; size: .; V: TRBV2; D: .
DNA: TGTGCCACCAGCAGAGATCCGTTCGGGACAGGGTCGTCTTGGGAGCAGTTCTTC; CDR3: CATSRDPFGTGSSWEQFF; J: TRBJ2-1; size: .; V: TRBV15; D: TRBD1
DNA: TGTGCCACCCTGACGCCTTCCTACGAGCAGTACTTC; CDR3: CATLTPSYEQYF; J: TRBJ2-7; size: .; V: TRBV6-5; D: .
DNA: TGTGCCAGCAGTTTGGCCGAGGATTTGACCTACAATGAGCAGTTCTTC; CDR3: CASSLAEDLTYNEQFF; J: TRBJ2-1; size: .; V: TRBV12-3/TRBV12-4; D: .
DNA: TGTGCCAGCAGCACACATAATTCACCCCTCCACTTT; CDR3: CASSTHNSPLHF; J: TRBJ1-6; size: .; V: TRBV5-6; D: .
DNA: TGCGCCAGCAGCCAAGATCGAAGCTCCTACAATGAGCAGTTCTTC; CDR3: CASSQDRSSYNEQFF; J: TRBJ2-1; size: many; V: TRBV4-1; D: .
DNA: TGTGCCAGCAGTTATAATCAGCCCCAGCATTTT; CDR3: CASSYNQPQHF; J: TRBJ1-5; size: many; V: TRBV12-3/TRBV12-4; D: .
DNA: TGTGCCAGCAGTTTACTTGCCACCAACACTGAAGCTTTCTTT; CDR3: CASSLLATNTEAFF; J: TRBJ1-1; size: .; V: TRBV28; D: .
DNA: TGTGCCAGCAGTGAAAGAGGCGGGGGGACCCAAGAGACCCAGTACTTC; CDR3: CASSERGGGTQETQYF; J: TRBJ2-5; size: .; V: TRBV6-1; D: TRBD2
DNA: TGTGCCAGCAGCCATACAAGAGGGGGGCCCCTCCATGAGCAGTTCTTC; CDR3: CASSHTRGGPLHEQFF; J: TRBJ2-1; size: .; V: TRBV27; D: .
DNA: TGTGCCAGCACCGGGAGGGAGAACACCGGGGAGCTGTTTTTT; CDR3: CASTGRENTGELFF; J: TRBJ2-2; size: many; V: TRBV7-2; D: TRBD2
DNA: TGTGCCAGCACCACCGGGACAGGGGACCCTCCTGGCACAGATACGCAGTATTTT; CDR3: CASTTGTGDPPGTDTQYF; J: TRBJ2-3; size: .; V: TRBV6-6; D: TRBD1
DNA: TGCAGTGCGGATGCAGGGGAAAGCACAGATACGCAGTATTTT; CDR3: CSADAGESTDTQYF; J: TRBJ2-3; size: .; V: TRBV20-1; D: .
DNA: TGTGCCAGCAGCGCGACAGGGGGAGCGGCAGATACGCAGTATTTT; CDR3: CASSATGGAADTQYF; J: TRBJ2-3; size: many; V: TRBV7-8; D: TRBD1
DNA: TGCGCCAGCAGCGTCGGGACAGGGGATAATCAGCCCCAGCATTTT; CDR3: CASSVGTGDNQPQHF; J: TRBJ1-5; size: .; V: TRBV5-1; D: TRBD1